Presented here are 32 T cell receptor beta chains from one specimen sequenced in a study of control samples from healthy donors and cancer patients. The repertoire was sequenced with immunoSEQ multiplex PCR; TCRdb's copy has only in-frame clones and lacks some. This sample has more than 95,000 clones, with roughly nine tenths found just once. The sequencing input was PBMCs. These receptors originate from a woman aged 45-59 years with colorectal cancer.

The V call is TRBV29-1, the J call TRBJ1-2, with TRBD1 identical over 9 bases. The CDR3 has 16 amino acids. Per germline, CDR1 SQVTM and CDR2 ANQGSEA. V was pared by 2 bases and J by 4 bases, with 11 bases of the junction left unmatched. The CDR3 coding sequence is TGCAGCGTTGAAACTCCGGGACAGGGAGTGATCTATGGCTACACCTTC. Protein: CSVETPGQGVIYGYTF.

This clone turned up a few times. The chain is built from TRBV5-8 and TRBJ1-2; 8 nucleotides align to TRBD1. This CDR3 is 18 amino acids long. In germline, CDR1 is SGHTS, CDR2 YDEGEE. V dropped 0 bases and J dropped 0; count of bases not matched to a gene: 10. The CDR3 coding sequence is TGTGCCAGCAGCTTGGCCCAGGGGGCGCCGGGGACTAACTATGGCTACACCTTC. Translation: CASSLAQGAPGTNYGYTF.

The chain joins TRBV19 to TRBJ1-1; possibly TRBD1 for D (5 bases). Germline CDR1 is LNHDA and CDR2 is SQIVND (reference sequence). With 7 bases removed from V and 7 bases from J, the gap between germline ends came to 13 bases. The CDR3 spans 12 residues. The CDR3 loop reads CASNPGGGEAFF. The CDR3 DNA reads TGTGCCAGTAACCCGGGTGGGGGTGAAGCTTTCTTT. The whole variable domain, filled in from reference TRBV19 and TRBJ1-1, reads DGGITQSPKYLFRKEGQNVTLSCEQNLNHDAMYWYRQDPGQGLRLIYYSQIVNDFQKGDIAEGYSVSREKKESFPLTVTSAQKNPTAFYLCASNPGGGEAFFGQGTRLTVV.

This chain joins TRBV28 and TRBJ2-7; D is perhaps TRBD1 or TRBD2 (5 bases each). This CDR3 comprises 16 residues. V was shortened by 5 bases and J by 0 bases, with 17 bases between the two germline ends. CDR1 is MDHEN and CDR2 is SYDVKM in the germline V gene. The CDR3 protein is CASSPWDVWSSYEQYF. The CDR3 DNA reads TGTGCCAGCAGTCCCTGGGACGTTTGGAGCTCCTACGAGCAGTACTTC.

The chain employs TRBV5-1 and TRBJ1-6, with D unresolved. V was clipped by 4 bases and J by 0 bases, with 14 bases between them. Looked up from germline, CDR1 is SGHRS and CDR2 is YFSETQ. The CDR3 is 17 amino acids. CDR3 sequence: CASSPRQTTSYNSPLHF. In nucleotides, the CDR3 is TGCGCCAGCAGCCCGAGACAAACAACCTCCTATAATTCACCCCTCCACTTT.

The V and J genes are TRBV5-6 and TRBJ2-1; tentative D call: TRBD2 (6 bases). With 3 bases removed from V and 0 bases from J, the gap between germline ends came to 13 bases. Germline V gives CDR1 SGHDT, CDR2 YYEEEE. The CDR3 sequence is 16 residues long. Here the CDR3 reads CASSSAGLGSYNEQFF. The CDR3 nucleotides are TGTGCCAGCAGCTCCGCGGGGTTGGGCTCCTACAATGAGCAGTTCTTC.

This rearrangement joins TRBV6-6 to TRBJ1-5; D gene uncertain. The CDR3 covers 15 residues. The V end lost 8 bases, the J end lost 5 bases, and 19 bases lay between the germline ends. From germline, CDR1 is MNHNY and CDR2 SVGAGI (reference sequence). The CDR3: CASALRQPRDQPQHF. CDR3 bases: TGTGCCAGCGCCCTTAGGCAGCCTCGGGATCAGCCCCAGCATTTT.

The chain uses TRBV5-6 and TRBJ2-1, with D possibly matching TRBD1 (6 bases). The CDR3 length is 15 residues. The V gene lost 3 bases and the J gene lost 4 bases, with 14 bases spanning the gap. Germline loops: CDR1 SGHDT, CDR2 YYEEEE. CDR3 in amino acids: CASSSRGRSYNEQFF. Here the CDR3 DNA reads TGTGCCAGCAGCTCCAGGGGCAGGTCTTACAATGAGCAGTTCTTC.

The chain has TRBV6-5 and TRBJ1-2; D remains ambiguous. The CDR3 has 15 residues. The V end was cut by 0 bases, the J end by 1 base, with 9 bases between. Germline CDR1 and CDR2: MNHEY and SVGAGI. The CDR3: CASSYSSGLNYGYTF. In DNA, the CDR3 is TGTGCCAGCAGTTACTCATCCGGGCTTAACTATGGCTACACCTTC.

The chain has TRBV6-2 or TRBV6-3 and TRBJ2-2; D may be TRBD2 (5 bases). CDR1 MNHEY and CDR2 SVGEGT come from the germline V gene. This CDR3 spans 15 amino acids. V gave up 4 bases and J gave up 3 bases, with 12 bases separating them. The CDR3, as DNA: TGTGCCAGCAGTTTACTAGTTCATGACACCGGGGAGCTGTTTTTT. This gives the protein CASSLLVHDTGELFF.

The chain links TRBV4-1 to TRBJ2-1; no clear D. The CDR3 consists of 14 residues. V was cut by 2 bases and J by 0 bases, with 5 bases left in between. Looked up from germline, CDR1 is MGHRA and CDR2 is YSYEKL. The CDR3 loop is CASSQPVSYNEQFF. In DNA, the CDR3 is TGCGCCAGCAGCCAACCCGTCTCCTACAATGAGCAGTTCTTC.

J is TRBJ2-3 and V is TRBV11-2, with 11 bases fitting TRBD2. CDR1 is SGHAT, CDR2 FQNNGV, per germline. This CDR3 comprises 19 residues. The J segment lost 0 bases and the V segment lost 4 bases, leaving 12 bases of the junction unmatched. CDR3 DNA sequence: TGTGCCAGCAGCTACTATCCCCCCATAGCGGGAGGGAGCACAGATACGCAGTATTTT. It codes for CASSYYPPIAGGSTDTQYF. The variable domain in full, with the rest retrieved from reference TRBV11-2 and TRBJ2-3, is EAGVAQSPRYKIIEKRQSVAFWCNPISGHATLYWYQQILGQGPKLLIQFQNNGVVDDSQLPKDRFSAERLKGVDSTLKIQPAKLEDSAVYLCASSYYPPIAGGSTDTQYFGPGTRLTVL.

The CDR3 loop reads CASSLGLYTNEKLFF. CDR3 DNA sequence: TGTGCCAGCAGCTTGGGGCTATACACTAATGAAAAACTGTTTTTT. The chain uses TRBV5-5 and TRBJ1-4; no firm D call. This CDR3 is 15 amino acids long. Trimming pared 0 bases from V and 2 bases from J, leaving 8 bases between. Germline V lookup: CDR1 SGHKS, CDR2 YYEKEE (reference sequence).

The rearrangement uses TRBV19 and TRBJ2-7; tentatively, D is TRBD1 (5 bases). With 5 bases removed from V and 2 bases from J, the gap between germline ends came to 16 bases. Germline V gives CDR1 LNHDA, CDR2 SQIVND (reference sequence). This CDR3 has 15 residues. The CDR3 sequence is CASSLGTQGTYEQYF. CDR3 in DNA: TGTGCCAGTAGTCTAGGAACCCAGGGTACCTACGAGCAGTACTTC.

The chain links TRBV6-1 to TRBJ2-7; TRBD2 matches 10 bases. V shed 3 bases, J shed 3 bases, and the junction held 17 bases outside the gene matches. The CDR3 extends over 19 amino acids. CDR1 and CDR2 from the germline V gene are MNHNS and SASEGT. The CDR3 region is CASSDPLDPKSSGSYEQYF. The CDR3 DNA sequence: TGTGCCAGCAGTGACCCCCTCGACCCCAAATCTAGCGGGAGCTACGAGCAGTACTTC.

V and J are TRBV6-2 or TRBV6-3 and TRBJ1-2, with a tentative D call TRBD1 (6 bases). Germline V gene lookup returns CDR1 MNHEY and CDR2 SVGEGT. V was pared by 4 bases and J by 8 bases, with 29 bases between. The CDR3 is 18 amino acids. The DNA of the CDR3 is TGTGCCAGCAGTTCCCTATGGGGGCGTACGGAGGTATCGGTCGGCTACACCTTC. The encoded protein is CASSSLWGRTEVSVGYTF.

In its sample, this clone was seen a few times. CDR3 sequence: CASSLAGTGSYEQYF. The CDR3 DNA reads TGCGCCAGCAGCTTGGCCGGGACAGGGTCCTACGAGCAGTACTTC. The rearrangement joins TRBV5-1 to TRBJ2-7; TRBD1 matches 9 bases. Germline V lookup: CDR1 SGHRS, CDR2 YFSETQ. The CDR3 is 15 amino acids. Germline trimming cut 0 bases from V and 1 base from J; bases unmatched to any gene: 2. The full variable domain, completed using reference TRBV5-1 and TRBJ2-7, is KAGVTQTPRYLIKTRGQQVTLSCSPISGHRSVSWYQQTPGQGLQFLFEYFSETQRNKGNFPGRFSGRQFSNSRSEMNVSTLELGDSALYLCASSLAGTGSYEQYFGPGTRLTVT.

This chain joins TRBV15 and TRBJ2-1; D might be TRBD2 (5 bases). V was clipped by 0 bases and J by 3 bases, with 9 bases between them. Germline V gives CDR1 LNHNV, CDR2 YYDKDF (reference sequence). This CDR3 comprises 15 residues. CDR3 sequence reads: CATSRDRGDYNEQFF. CDR3 in DNA: TGTGCCACCAGCAGAGATCGGGGAGACTACAATGAGCAGTTCTTC.

This sequence joins TRBV5-1 and TRBJ2-2; no definite D call. Germline V gives CDR1 SGHRS, CDR2 YFSETQ. V dropped 0 bases and J dropped 8 bases, with 8 bases sitting between them. The CDR3 totals 13 residues. The CDR3: CASSLGLSGELFF. The CDR3 region has the DNA TGCGCCAGCAGCTTGGGACTCAGTGGGGAGCTGTTTTTT.

The J gene is TRBJ1-4, the V gene TRBV7-8; a weak D match, TRBD1 (5 bases). V lost 4 bases and J 4 bases, leaving 25 bases between the germline ends. CDR3 length equals 19 residues. Germline lookup yields CDR1 SGHVS and CDR2 FQNEAQ. The CDR3 sequence: CASSSQIPPQGTDNEKLFF. The CDR3 bases are TGTGCCAGCAGCTCACAAATCCCCCCTCAGGGAACGGATAATGAAAAACTGTTTTTT.

DNA for the CDR3: TGTGCCAGCAGCCAGGCTTCGACCACCGGAGGGGCTTTCTTT. Its protein is CASSQASTTGGAFF. V usage is TRBV14 and J usage is TRBJ1-1, with D hard to call. Germline V gene data show CDR1 as SGHDN and CDR2 as FVKESK. Between the trimmed V and J ends, which lost 3 bases and 11 bases, there was a span of 19 bases. The CDR3 consists of 14 residues.

The V and J genes are TRBV5-1 and TRBJ2-7; 7 nucleotides agree with TRBD1. Germline CDR1 is SGHRS and CDR2 is YFSETQ. The CDR3 is 15 residues long. J was trimmed by 4 bases and V by 0 bases; bases with no gene match: 7. This CDR3 reads CASSLGQGPLYEQYF. In DNA, the CDR3 is TGCGCCAGCAGCTTGGGACAGGGTCCATTATACGAGCAGTACTTC.

The chain uses TRBV3-1 (or the pseudogene TRBV3-2) and TRBJ1-1, with D unresolved. The CDR3 length is 15 residues. In germline, CDR1 is LGHDT, CDR2 YNNKEL (reference sequence). Trimming pared 6 bases from V and 0 bases from J, leaving 14 bases between. The CDR3 loop is CASSPRTVVNTEAFF. DNA of the CDR3: TGTGCCAGCAGTCCTAGGACTGTTGTGAACACTGAAGCTTTCTTT.

This sequence joins TRBV9 and TRBJ1-4, with TRBD1 matching 7 bases. The CDR3 consists of 17 residues. V lost 0 bases, J lost 4 bases, and 9 bases stayed unmatched. Germline values: CDR1 SGDLS, CDR2 YYNGEE. CDR3 DNA sequence: TGTGCCAGCAGCGTAGGCGCTCCGGGACAGATTAATGAAAAACTGTTTTTT. It specifies CASSVGAPGQINEKLFF.

This rearrangement joins TRBV7-6 to TRBJ2-1; the match to TRBD2 covers 7 bases. The CDR3 is 18 amino acids. In germline, CDR1 is SGHVS, CDR2 FNYEAQ. The trim removed 3 bases at V and 1 base at J, leaving 12 bases unmatched. This CDR3 is CASSLMRGGLLSYNEQFF. CDR3 in DNA: TGTGCCAGCAGCTTGATGCGCGGGGGTCTCCTTTCCTACAATGAGCAGTTCTTC.

This chain joins TRBV7-8 and TRBJ1-1; D is undetermined. This CDR3 contains 14 residues. Germline V gene lookup returns CDR1 SGHVS and CDR2 FQNEAQ. The V end was cut by 5 bases, the J end by 4 bases, with 14 bases between. CDR3: CASSLGHASTEAFF. DNA for the CDR3: TGTGCCAGCAGCCTAGGCCATGCGAGCACTGAAGCTTTCTTT.

The CDR3 loop is CASSDEEGQPQHF. In nucleotides, the CDR3 is TGTGCCAGCAGTGACGAGGAAGGACAGCCCCAGCATTTT. V is TRBV6-4 and J is TRBJ1-5; D gene ambiguous. Trimming removed 2 bases at V and 7 bases at J, with 9 bases between. The CDR3 extends over 13 amino acids. Germline V gene lookup returns CDR1 MRHNA and CDR2 SNTAGT.

J is TRBJ1-2 and V is TRBV3-1 (or the pseudogene TRBV3-2); D uncertain. The CDR3 length is 9 residues. Trimming stripped 3 bases from V and 14 bases from J, with 7 bases between. The germline CDR1 and CDR2 sequences are LGHDT and YNNKEL (reference sequence). The CDR3 reads CASSQGKTF. The CDR3 DNA reads as TGTGCCAGCAGCCAGGGAAAAACCTTC.

The rearrangement uses TRBV5-1 and TRBJ1-1, with D perhaps TRBD1 (5 bases). The CDR3 is 14 residues long. Deletions cut 1 base from V and 1 base from J, with 8 bases between. In germline, CDR1 is SGHRS, CDR2 YFSETQ. For the CDR3, the DNA is TGCGCCAGCAGCTTGTCGACAGCGAACACTGAAGCTTTCTTT. Encoded protein: CASSLSTANTEAFF.

The chain uses TRBV2 and TRBJ2-1; perhaps TRBD2 as D (6 bases). The CDR3 spans 15 residues. Germline CDR1 and CDR2: SNHLY and FYNNEI. Trimming shortened V by 6 bases and J by 2 bases, and 14 bases separated the two germline ends. CDR3: CASSSSEGAYNEQFF. The CDR3 region has the DNA TGTGCCAGCAGCTCTAGCGAGGGAGCCTACAATGAGCAGTTCTTC.

This chain links TRBV20-1 with TRBJ2-3, with 7 nucleotides matching TRBD2. Germline values: CDR1 DFQATT, CDR2 SNEGSKA (reference sequence). V shed 3 bases, J shed 3 bases, and the junction held 9 bases outside the gene matches. The CDR3 sequence is 15 residues long. The CDR3 sequence: CSASAGERETDTQYF. For the CDR3, the DNA is TGCAGTGCTAGTGCGGGGGAGAGGGAGACAGATACGCAGTATTTT.

This chain connects TRBV10-3 to TRBJ2-2; D is uncertain. The V and J ends lost 7 bases and 2 bases respectively, with 8 bases between them. This CDR3 spans 13 amino acids. Germline V CDR1 and CDR2: ENHRY, SYGVKD. The CDR3 sequence is CAIMRHNTGELFF. CDR3 DNA sequence: TGTGCCATCATGAGGCATAACACCGGGGAGCTGTTTTTT.